This T cell receptor (beta chain) is from a study of control samples from healthy donors and cancer patients. Using immunoSEQ multiplex PCR, the repertoire was profiled, and TCRdb retains in-frame clones only, with some absent. The sample lists roughly 18,000 clones, approximately 90% seen once, with over 7.5% in the top ten. Germline CDR1 SGHAT, CDR2 FQNNGV. The V and J ends lost 3 bases and 0 bases respectively, with 8 bases between them. CDR3 length equals 14 residues. The chain is built from TRBV11-2 and TRBJ1-1; D unresolved. Source material: PBMCs. This receptor was identified in a woman aged 60-75 years with head and neck cancer. The CDR3 DNA is TGTGCCAGCAGCTTCCAGGAGATGAACACTGAAGCTTTCTTT. Translation: CASSFQEMNTEAFF. Full variable domain (rest looked up from reference TRBV11-2 and TRBJ1-1): EAGVAQSPRYKIIEKRQSVAFWCNPISGHATLYWYQQILGQGPKLLIQFQNNGVVDDSQLPKDRFSAERLKGVDSTLKIQPAKLEDSAVYLCASSFQEMNTEAFFGQGTRLTVV.